This T cell receptor (beta chain) was captured by sequencing in a study of cytomegalovirus exposure and HLA in healthy donors. Broader study findings: In a later analysis, specific HLA alleles were associated with about 18,000 TCR beta sequences at a 0.05 false discovery rate.

Researchers ran the PCR with 60 Vbeta and 13 Jbeta primers. Assay: immunoSEQ multiplex PCR; the TCRdb copy retains only in-frame clones and omits some. The repertoire holds approximately 100,000 clones, with 60% to 75% as singletons. With respect to this clone: Its cognate antigen is unknown.

After removal of 6 bases from V and 4 bases from J, the junction contained 6 bases not matched to a gene. This CDR3 spans 15 amino acids. The germline V gene encodes CDR1 MRHNA and CDR2 SNTAGT. This TCR was sampled from a middle-aged man in good health and CMV-seropositive. The sample comprised PBMCs. The chain is built from TRBV6-4 and TRBJ2-1; 10 nucleotides match TRBD2. CDR3 residues: CASSSRTSGYNEQFF. CDR3 DNA sequence: TGTGCCAGCAGCTCCAGGACTAGCGGTTACAATGAGCAGTTCTTC.